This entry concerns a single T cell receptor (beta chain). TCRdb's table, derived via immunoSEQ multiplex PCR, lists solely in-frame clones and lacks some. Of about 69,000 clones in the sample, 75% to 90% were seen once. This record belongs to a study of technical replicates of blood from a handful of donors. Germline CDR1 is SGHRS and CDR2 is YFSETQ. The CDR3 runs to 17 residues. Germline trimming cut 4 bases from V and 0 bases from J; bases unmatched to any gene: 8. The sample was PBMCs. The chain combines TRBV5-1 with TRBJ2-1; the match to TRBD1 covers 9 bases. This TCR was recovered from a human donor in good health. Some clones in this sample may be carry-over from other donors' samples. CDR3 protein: CASSIGQGPFSYNEQFF. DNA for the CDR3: TGCGCCAGCAGCATTGGACAGGGGCCCTTCTCCTACAATGAGCAGTTCTTC. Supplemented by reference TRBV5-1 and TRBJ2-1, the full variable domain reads KAGVTQTPRYLIKTRGQQVTLSCSPISGHRSVSWYQQTPGQGLQFLFEYFSETQRNKGNFPGRFSGRQFSNSRSEMNVSTLELGDSALYLCASSIGQGPFSYNEQFFGPGTRLTVL.